These 13 T cell receptor beta chains were all obtained from the same sample, sequenced in a study of OX40 agonist ivuxolimab in advanced cancers. Clones were read by immunoSEQ multiplex PCR, and TCRdb kept only the in-frame ones, dropping some. The sample yields 50,000 or so clones, 75% to 85% seen once. The material was CD4+ or CD8+ T cells sorted from blood, obtained in a trial of the OX40 agonist ivuxolimab. These receptors were taken from an adult with an advanced solid tumor such as melanoma, head and neck, liver or kidney cancer.

This chain joins TRBV6-5 and TRBJ1-2, with 8 bases aligning to TRBD1. The CDR3 has 14 amino acids. V was pared by 6 bases and J by 4 bases, with 7 bases of the junction left unmatched. Germline V gene sequence: CDR1 MNHEY, CDR2 SVGAGI. The CDR3 DNA reads as TGTGCCAGCAGGTCGACAGGGGTGTTCTATGGCTACACCTTC. Amino acids: CASRSTGVFYGYTF.

V and J are TRBV30 and TRBJ2-3; D is uncertain. The CDR3 sequence is 13 residues long. Trimming cost V 0 bases and J 3 bases, with 7 bases left between them. Germline values: CDR1 GTSNPN, CDR2 SVGIG (reference sequence). The CDR3, as DNA: TGTGCCTGGAGTGTGCTAGTAACAGATACGCAGTATTTT. Translated, it gives CAWSVLVTDTQYF.

J is TRBJ1-2 and V is TRBV7-9; no firm D call. The CDR3 covers 15 residues. The germline gives CDR1 SEHNR, CDR2 FQNEAQ (reference sequence). Trimming removed 5 bases from V and 8 bases from J, with 21 bases in between. CDR3 in amino acids: CASSPRLADSLGYTF. CDR3 coding DNA: TGTGCCAGCAGCCCCCGCCTGGCAGATTCCCTGGGCTACACCTTC.

The chain joins TRBV20-1 to TRBJ2-1; D ambiguous. Germline values: CDR1 DFQATT, CDR2 SNEGSKA (reference sequence). Trimming removed 6 bases at V and 13 bases at J, with 10 bases between. The CDR3 spans 9 residues. This CDR3 is CSATPRQFF. In DNA form, the CDR3 reads TGCAGTGCCACCCCAAGACAGTTCTTC.

The chain carries TRBV19 and TRBJ2-3, with 7 bases lining up with TRBD1. Looked up from germline, CDR1 is LNHDA and CDR2 is SQIVND (reference sequence). This CDR3 is built from 15 residues. V dropped 3 bases and J dropped 2; count of bases not matched to a gene: 5. The CDR3 DNA sequence: TGTGCCAGTAGTATCCAGACAGGGCTCACAGATACGCAGTATTTT. It is translated as CASSIQTGLTDTQYF.

The CDR3 nucleotides are TGCGCCAGCAGCTTGGAAGGGGGGAAAGAGACCCAGTACTTC. It is translated as CASSLEGGKETQYF. The chain has TRBV5-1 and TRBJ2-5; the D call may be TRBD1 or TRBD2 (6 bases each). Trimming pared 0 bases from V and 3 bases from J, leaving 9 bases between. This CDR3 spans 14 amino acids. CDR1 and CDR2 (germline): SGHRS, YFSETQ.

There are a few counts of this clone. V usage is TRBV30 and J usage is TRBJ1-5, with D unresolved. Trimming left V 4 bases short and J 5 bases short, with 18 bases between. From germline, CDR1 is GTSNPN and CDR2 SVGIG (reference sequence). CDR3 length: 15 residues. CDR3 in DNA: TGTGCCTGGAAAACTGCGGGGAAAGGAGATCAGCCCCAGCATTTT. Translating gives CAWKTAGKGDQPQHF.

The rearrangement joins TRBV6-5 to TRBJ1-2; maybe TRBD1 (6 bases). Trimming stripped 6 bases from V and 7 bases from J, with 9 bases between. There are 11 residues in the CDR3. CDR1 and CDR2 (germline): MNHEY, SVGAGI. DNA of the CDR3: TGTGCCAGCAGAGAAGGGGGTGGCTACACCTTC. It codes for CASREGGGYTF.

The rearrangement uses TRBV27 and TRBJ2-7; 9 bases fit TRBD1. CDR1 is MNHEY and CDR2 is SMNVEV in the germline V gene (reference sequence). The V segment lost 5 bases and the J segment 3 bases; nucleotides outside the gene matches: 14. This CDR3 has 17 residues. This CDR3 is CASSRTGASIINYEQYF. The DNA for the CDR3 is TGTGCCAGCAGTAGGACAGGGGCCTCGATCATTAACTACGAGCAGTACTTC.

The chain combines TRBV4-2 with TRBJ1-6; unclear D gene. The CDR3 runs 15 residues. The V end was cut by 0 bases, the J end by 7 bases, with 10 bases between. Germline CDR1 LGHNA, CDR2 YNFKEQ. CDR3 sequence (DNA): TGTGCCAGCAGCCAAGAAGAGTCGGCAAATTCACCCCTCCACTTT. Translating it yields CASSQEESANSPLHF.

This clone was counted only a few times. V gene TRBV2 combines with J gene TRBJ1-6; perhaps TRBD1 as D (5 bases). Between the trimmed V and J ends, which lost 7 bases and 7 bases, there was a span of 17 bases. The CDR3 covers 15 residues. Germline CDR1 is SNHLY and CDR2 is FYNNEI. DNA for the CDR3: TGTGCCAGCAAACAGGAGGTGGGGAACAATTCACCCCTCCACTTT. It yields the protein CASKQEVGNNSPLHF. The full variable domain, with the rest looked up from reference TRBV2 and TRBJ1-6, is EPEVTQTPSHQVTQMGQEVILRCVPISNHLYFYWYRQILGQKVEFLVSFYNNEISEKSEIFDDQFSVERPDGSNFTLKIRSTKLEDSAMYFCASKQEVGNNSPLHFGNGTRLTVT.

The chain is built from TRBV6-5 and TRBJ2-2; D is unresolved. CDR1 MNHEY and CDR2 SVGAGI come from the germline V gene. V shed 0 bases and J shed 0 bases, with 8 bases lying between them. The CDR3 loop spans 16 amino acids. For the CDR3, the DNA is TGTGCCAGCAGTTACTCTCGCAGGACGAACACCGGGGAGCTGTTTTTT. Its translation is CASSYSRRTNTGELFF.

The rearrangement links TRBV27 to TRBJ2-2, with TRBD2 identical over 13 bases. Germline V gene data show CDR1 as MNHEY and CDR2 as SMNVEV (reference sequence). Losses at the gene ends were 8 bases for V and 0 bases for J; bases not matched to a gene: 6. The CDR3 has 17 residues. CDR3 in amino acids: CASAPGTSGTNTGELFF. The CDR3 DNA sequence: TGTGCCAGCGCCCCCGGGACTAGCGGGACGAACACCGGGGAGCTGTTTTTT.